Detailed here is one T cell receptor (beta chain). Assay: immunoSEQ multiplex PCR; the TCRdb copy retains only in-frame clones and omits some. The sample records about 53,000 clones, 86% being singletons. The CDR3 has 18 residues. Germline assignment: CDR1 LNHNV and CDR2 YYDKDF (reference sequence). J was trimmed by 2 bases and V by 0 bases; bases with no gene match: 7. This sample was taken from a study of blood T cell repertoires in COVID-19. About the study: The United States, Italy and Spain supplied acute and convalescent COVID-19 samples. Sources were T cells, B-cell-depleted T cells, or PBMCs; the material itself was cDNA or gDNA.

Sequencing was performed on peripheral blood. The sequence came from a man older than 75 with acute or convalescent COVID-19. The J gene is TRBJ2-3, the V gene TRBV15; 11 nucleotides match TRBD2. The CDR3 DNA sequence: TGTGCCACCAGCAGAGATCCGCCTAGCGGGGGGCTCACAGATACGCAGTATTTT. It is translated as CATSRDPPSGGLTDTQYF.